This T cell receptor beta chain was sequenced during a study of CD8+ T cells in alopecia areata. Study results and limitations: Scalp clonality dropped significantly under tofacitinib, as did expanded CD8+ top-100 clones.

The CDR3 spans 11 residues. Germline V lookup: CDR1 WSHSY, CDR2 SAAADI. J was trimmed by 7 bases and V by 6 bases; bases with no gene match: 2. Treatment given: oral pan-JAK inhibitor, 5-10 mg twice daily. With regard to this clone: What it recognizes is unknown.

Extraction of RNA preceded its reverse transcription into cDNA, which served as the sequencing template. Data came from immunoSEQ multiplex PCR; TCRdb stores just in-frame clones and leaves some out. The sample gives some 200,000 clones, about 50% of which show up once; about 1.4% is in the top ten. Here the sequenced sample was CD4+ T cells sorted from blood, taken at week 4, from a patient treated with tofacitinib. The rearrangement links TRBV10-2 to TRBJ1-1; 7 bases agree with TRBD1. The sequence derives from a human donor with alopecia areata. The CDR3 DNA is TGCGCCAGCAGGGGGGACAGTGAAGCTTTCTTT. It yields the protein CASRGDSEAFF.